This TCR beta chain was sequenced in a study of graft-versus-host responses after intestinal transplantation. At the level of the study: Uniformly, recipients were administered anti-thymocyte globulin induction with subsequent tacrolimus and steroids for two to three years.

The method was immunoSEQ multiplex PCR; TCRdb's version includes in-frame clones alone and lacks a portion of them. The sample gives about 130,000 clones, roughly 92% of which show up once; 0.16% is in the top ten. Findings of the study overall: Early after transplant, HvG clones declined as circulating GvH clones peaked.

The V gene's germline CDR1 is SGDLS and CDR2 YYNGEE. The CDR3 length is 15 residues. Germline trimming cut 0 bases from V and 1 base from J; bases unmatched to any gene: 3. As for this clone: Its antigen remains unknown.

Sample: unstimulated CD4+ T cells sorted from spleen or lymph node cells, taken before intestinal transplant. The chain joins TRBV9 to TRBJ1-1; the match to TRBD1 covers 7 bases. This clonotype originated in a human donor who received an intestinal transplant. This chain's CDR3 is CASSVAPGGNTEAFF. CDR3 bases: TGTGCCAGCAGCGTAGCTCCAGGGGGGAACACTGAAGCTTTCTTT.